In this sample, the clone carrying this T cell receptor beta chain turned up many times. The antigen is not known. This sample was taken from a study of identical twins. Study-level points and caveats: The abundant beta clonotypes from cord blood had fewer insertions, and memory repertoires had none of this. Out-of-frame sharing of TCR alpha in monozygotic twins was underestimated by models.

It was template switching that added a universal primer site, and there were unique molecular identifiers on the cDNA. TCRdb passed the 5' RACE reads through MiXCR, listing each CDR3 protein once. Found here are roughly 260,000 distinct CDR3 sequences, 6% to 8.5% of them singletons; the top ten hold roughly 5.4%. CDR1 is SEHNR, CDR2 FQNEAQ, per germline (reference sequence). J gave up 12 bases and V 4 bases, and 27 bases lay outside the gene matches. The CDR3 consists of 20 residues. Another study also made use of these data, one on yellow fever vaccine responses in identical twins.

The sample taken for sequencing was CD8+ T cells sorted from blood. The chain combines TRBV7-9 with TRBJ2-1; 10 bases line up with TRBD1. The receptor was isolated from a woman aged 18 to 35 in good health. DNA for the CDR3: TGTGCCAGCAGCTCGCCCAAGGGACAGGGGAGTAGCGAGGCCCCCCTCGGGCAGTTCTTC. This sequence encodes CASSSPKGQGSSEAPLGQFF.